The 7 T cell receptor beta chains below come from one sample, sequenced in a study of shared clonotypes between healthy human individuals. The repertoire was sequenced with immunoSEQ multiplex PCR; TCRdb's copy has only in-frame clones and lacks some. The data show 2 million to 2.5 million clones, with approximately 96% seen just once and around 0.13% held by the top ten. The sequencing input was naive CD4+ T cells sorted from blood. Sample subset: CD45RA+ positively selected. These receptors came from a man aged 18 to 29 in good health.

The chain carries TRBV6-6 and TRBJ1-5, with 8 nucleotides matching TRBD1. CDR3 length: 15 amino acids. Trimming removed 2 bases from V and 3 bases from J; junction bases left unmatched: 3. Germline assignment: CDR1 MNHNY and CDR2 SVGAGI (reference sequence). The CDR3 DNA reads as TGTGCCAGCAGTTACAGGACAGGGTTCAATCAGCCCCAGCATTTT. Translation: CASSYRTGFNQPQHF.

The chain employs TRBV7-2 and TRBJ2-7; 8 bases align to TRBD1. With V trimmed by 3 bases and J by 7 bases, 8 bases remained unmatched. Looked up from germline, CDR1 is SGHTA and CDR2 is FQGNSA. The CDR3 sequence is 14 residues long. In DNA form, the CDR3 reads TGTGCCAGCAGCTTGAGCCCAGGGGGCAGGGAGCAGTACTTC. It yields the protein CASSLSPGGREQYF.

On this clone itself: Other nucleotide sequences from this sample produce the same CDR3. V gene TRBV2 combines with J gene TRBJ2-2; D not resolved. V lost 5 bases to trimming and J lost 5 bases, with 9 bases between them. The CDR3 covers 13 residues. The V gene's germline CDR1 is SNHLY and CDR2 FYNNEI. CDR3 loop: CASSLDQTGELFF. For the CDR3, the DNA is TGTGCCAGCAGTTTAGATCAAACCGGGGAGCTGTTTTTT.

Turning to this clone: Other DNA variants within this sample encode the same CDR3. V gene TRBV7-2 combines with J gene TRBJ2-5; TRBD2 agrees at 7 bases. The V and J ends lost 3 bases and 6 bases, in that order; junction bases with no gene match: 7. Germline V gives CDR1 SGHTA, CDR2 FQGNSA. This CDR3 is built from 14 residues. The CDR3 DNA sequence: TGTGCCAGCAGCTTGGGTCGCGGGAGACAGACCCAGTACTTC. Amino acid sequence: CASSLGRGRQTQYF.

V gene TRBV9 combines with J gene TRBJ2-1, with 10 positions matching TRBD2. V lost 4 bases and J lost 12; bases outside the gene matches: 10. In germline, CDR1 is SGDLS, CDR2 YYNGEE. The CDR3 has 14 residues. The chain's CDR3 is CASSSSGLASMQFF. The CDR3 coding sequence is TGTGCCAGCAGCTCCTCGGGACTAGCGAGCATGCAGTTCTTC.

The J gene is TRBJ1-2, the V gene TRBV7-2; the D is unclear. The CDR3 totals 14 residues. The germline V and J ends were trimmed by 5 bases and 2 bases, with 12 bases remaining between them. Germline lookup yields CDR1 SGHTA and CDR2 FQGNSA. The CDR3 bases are TGTGCCAGCAGCCCGGTTGTCCGGAACTATGGCTACACCTTC. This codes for CASSPVVRNYGYTF.

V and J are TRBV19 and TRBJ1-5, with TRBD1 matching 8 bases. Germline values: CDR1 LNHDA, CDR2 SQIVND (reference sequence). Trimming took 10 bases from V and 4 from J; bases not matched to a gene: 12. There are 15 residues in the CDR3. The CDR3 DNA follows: TGTGCCACGCGCCTGGGGACAGGAGAAAATCAGCCCCAGCATTTT. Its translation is CATRLGTGENQPQHF.